This T cell receptor beta chain was recovered during a study of CD8 T cells in ankylosing spondylitis (dated by TCRdb to about 2017). Study-wide context: The study set out to find disease-linked TCR variants by profiling T cell receptor beta repertoires in ankylosing spondylitis patients and healthy donors. The whole study cohort included 90 to 120 healthy donors and 25 ankylosing spondylitis patients. Samples of peripheral blood were taken, and for ankylosing spondylitis patients, synovial fluid was collected as well.

V gives up 2 bases and J gives up 5 bases, and the segment between their germline ends measures 16 bases. From a lookup of the germline V gene (reference sequence), CDR1 and CDR2 are WNHNN and SYGVQD. The CDR3 sequence holds 16 residues, the cysteine and phenylalanine included. The CDR3 DNA has 48 bases and is translated from base 1. About this clonotype: Its antigen remains undetermined. Nothing much larger sits one base from this clone, and base qualities are not available.

The instrument was an Illumina HiSeq 2500. Quantitative 5'-RACE with molecular barcodes was the method used to prepare the TCR beta libraries. The authors' analysis ran thus. A new computational method, built on a probabilistic model of VDJ rearrangement, was used to identify disease-linked TCR variants. The public sequencing data were trimmed at Q25 with fastp and processed into clonotypes with MiXCR by TCRdb, which kept only in-frame beta chains. Rows are combined by CDR3 protein, so each entry shows the most common genes and DNA. V and J calls and clone size were set by TCRdb, not the authors. In all, the sample holds around 210,000 distinct CDR3 sequences, and 8.2% of those were seen once. The biggest ten clones account for more than 4% of the sample. Broader findings and caveats from the paper: According to the report, matched synovial fluid samples from ankylosing spondylitis patients were significantly enriched for the disease-linked clones. A CD8+ phenotype was shown by the disease-linked clones, which were found at relatively low frequencies in peripheral blood. Blood from ankylosing spondylitis patients appeared to be characterized by a TCR beta motif composed of about eight highly homologous amino acid variants. Some motif variants were previously reported in synovial fluid and blood of reactive arthritis patients, suggesting common disease-initiation mechanisms.

The sequencing sample was made of blood, either unsorted or a sorted T cell fraction (not recorded which). Recombination joined TRBV10-1 with TRBJ2-1, with TRBD2 tentatively as D gene (5 bases match). This clonotype was obtained from a female donor with ankylosing spondylitis or in good health (not recorded which). The nucleotides read TGCGCCAGCAGTGAGGATAGGACTGGGATCCACAATGAGCAGTTCTTC. It encodes CASSEDRTGIHNEQFF.